This TCR beta chain was found in a study of blood T cell repertoires in COVID-19. Trimming shortened V by 0 bases and J by 0 bases, and 7 bases separated the two germline ends. The CDR3 spans 15 residues. The V gene's germline CDR1 is SGDLS and CDR2 YYNGEE. The assay was immunoSEQ multiplex PCR, and TCRdb's table has in-frame clones only and misses some. The sample has 65,000 to 80,000 clones; 70% to 90% are singletons. This receptor was identified in a man in his fifties with active COVID-19. The V call is TRBV9, the J call TRBJ2-1; no clear D. Sequenced sample: peripheral blood. The DNA of the CDR3 is TGTGCCAGCAGCGTAGACTTTAGCTCCTACAATGAGCAGTTCTTC. Translation: CASSVDFSSYNEQFF.